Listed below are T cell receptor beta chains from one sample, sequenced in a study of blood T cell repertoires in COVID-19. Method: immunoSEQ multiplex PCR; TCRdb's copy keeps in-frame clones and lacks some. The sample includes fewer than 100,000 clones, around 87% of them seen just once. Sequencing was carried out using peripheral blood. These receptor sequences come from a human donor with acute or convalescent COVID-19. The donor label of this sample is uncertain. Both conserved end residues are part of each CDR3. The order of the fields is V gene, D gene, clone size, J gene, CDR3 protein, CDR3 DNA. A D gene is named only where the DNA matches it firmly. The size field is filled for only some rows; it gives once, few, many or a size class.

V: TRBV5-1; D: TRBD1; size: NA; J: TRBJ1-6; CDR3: CASSLGTGYNSPLHF; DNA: TGCGCCAGCAGCTTGGGGACAGGCTATAATTCACCCCTCCACTTT
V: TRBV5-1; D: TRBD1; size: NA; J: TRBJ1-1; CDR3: CASSLGDRGGYTEAFF; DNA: TGCGCCAGCAGCTTGGGGGACAGGGGAGGCTACACTGAAGCTTTCTTT
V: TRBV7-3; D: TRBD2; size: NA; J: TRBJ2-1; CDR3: CASSLMRGGSNEQFF; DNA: TGTGCCAGCAGCTTAATGCGGGGGGGATCTAATGAGCAGTTCTTC
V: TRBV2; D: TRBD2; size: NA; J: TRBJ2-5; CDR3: CASSEGLAGRQETQYF; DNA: TGTGCCAGCAGTGAGGGACTAGCGGGACGTCAAGAGACCCAGTACTTC
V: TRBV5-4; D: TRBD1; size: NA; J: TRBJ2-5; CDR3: CASSLGQNQETQYF; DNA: TGTGCCAGCAGCCTGGGACAGAACCAAGAGACCCAGTACTTC
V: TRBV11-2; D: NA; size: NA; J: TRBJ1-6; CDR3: CASSATRGLDSPLHF; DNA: TGTGCCAGCAGCGCGACGAGGGGGTTGGATTCACCCCTCCACTTT
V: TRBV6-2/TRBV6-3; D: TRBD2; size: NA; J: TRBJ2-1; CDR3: CASSYTFGLAGGPGEQFF; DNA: TGTGCCAGCAGTTACACTTTCGGACTAGCGGGGGGGCCGGGTGAGCAGTTCTTC
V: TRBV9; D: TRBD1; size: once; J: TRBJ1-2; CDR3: CASSVFRDRESNSYTF; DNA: TGTGCCAGCAGCGTCTTCCGGGACAGGGAAAGTAACAGCTACACCTTC
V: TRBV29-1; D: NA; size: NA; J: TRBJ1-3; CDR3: CSAQLQPGNTIYF; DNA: TGCAGCGCCCAACTCCAACCTGGAAACACCATATATTTT
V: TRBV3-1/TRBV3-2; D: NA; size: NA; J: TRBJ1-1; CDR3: CASSLQGMMTEAFF; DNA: TGTGCCAGCAGCCTCCAGGGTATGATGACTGAAGCTTTCTTT
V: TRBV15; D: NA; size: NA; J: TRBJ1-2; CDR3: CATSKQQGSGYTF; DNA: TGTGCCACCAGCAAGCAACAGGGTAGTGGCTACACCTTC
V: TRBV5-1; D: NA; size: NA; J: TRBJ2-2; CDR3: CASREVAGTGELFF; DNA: TGCGCCAGCAGGGAGGTCGCGGGCACCGGGGAGCTGTTTTTT
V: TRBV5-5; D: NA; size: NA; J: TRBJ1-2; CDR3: CASSRDDSNYGYTF; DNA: TGTGCCAGCAGTCGCGATGACAGTAACTATGGCTACACCTTC
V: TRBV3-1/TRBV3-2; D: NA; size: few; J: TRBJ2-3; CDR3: CASSHPPVDTQYF; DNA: TGTGCCAGCAGCCATCCCCCGGTAGATACGCAGTATTTT
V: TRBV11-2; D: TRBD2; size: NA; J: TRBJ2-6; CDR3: CASSYPGRGLAGANVLTF; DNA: TGTGCCAGCAGCTACCCGGGCAGGGGACTAGCTGGGGCCAACGTCCTGACTTTC
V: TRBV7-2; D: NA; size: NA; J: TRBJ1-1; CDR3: CASSLQARVANTEAFF; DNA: TGTGCCAGCAGCCTCCAGGCCAGGGTTGCGAACACTGAAGCTTTCTTT
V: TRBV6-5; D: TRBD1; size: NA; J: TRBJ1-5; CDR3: CASSSTGTGTNQPQHF; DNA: TGTGCCAGCAGTTCAACCGGGACAGGGACTAATCAGCCCCAGCATTTT
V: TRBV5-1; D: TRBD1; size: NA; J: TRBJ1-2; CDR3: CASSLGTVYGYTF; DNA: TGCGCCAGCAGCCTTGGGACAGTTTATGGCTACACCTTC
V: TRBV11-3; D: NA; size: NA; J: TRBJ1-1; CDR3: CASSQRQNTEAFF; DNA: TGTGCCAGCAGCCAAAGACAGAACACTGAAGCTTTCTTT
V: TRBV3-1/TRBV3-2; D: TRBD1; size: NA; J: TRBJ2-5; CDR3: CASSQRGGTETQYF; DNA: TGTGCCAGCAGCCAACGAGGGGGCACAGAGACCCAGTACTTC
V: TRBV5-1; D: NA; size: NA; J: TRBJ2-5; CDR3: CASSPGTSETQYF; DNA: TGCGCCAGCAGCCCTGGGACTTCGGAGACCCAGTACTTC
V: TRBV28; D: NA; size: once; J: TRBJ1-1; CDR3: CASSPPGPGGGTEAFF; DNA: TGTGCCAGCAGTCCTCCTGGGCCGGGGGGTGGGACTGAAGCTTTCTTT
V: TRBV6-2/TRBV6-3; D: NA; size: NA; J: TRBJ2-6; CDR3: CASSWLGAVLSGANVLTF; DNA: TGTGCCAGCAGTTGGTTGGGGGCAGTTCTCTCTGGGGCCAACGTCCTGACTTTC
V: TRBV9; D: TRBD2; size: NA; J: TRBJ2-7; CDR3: CASRRLAGYEQYF; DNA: TGTGCCAGCAGACGACTAGCGGGGTACGAGCAGTACTTC
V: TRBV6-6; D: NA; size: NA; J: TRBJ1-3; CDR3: CASSGRASEGNTIYF; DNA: TGTGCCAGCAGTGGGAGGGCCTCCGAGGGAAACACCATATATTTT
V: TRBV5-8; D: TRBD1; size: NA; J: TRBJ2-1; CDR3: CASSPRGRRWEQFF; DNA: TGTGCCAGCAGTCCCAGGGGGCGCCGATGGGAGCAGTTCTTC
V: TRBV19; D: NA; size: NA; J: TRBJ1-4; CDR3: CASSRGNTNEKLFF; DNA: TGTGCCAGTAGCCGAGGGAACACTAATGAAAAACTGTTTTTT
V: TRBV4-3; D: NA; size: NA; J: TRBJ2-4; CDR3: CASSQAGSGNIQYF; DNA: TGCGCCAGCAGCCAGGCGGGATCGGGAAACATTCAGTACTTC
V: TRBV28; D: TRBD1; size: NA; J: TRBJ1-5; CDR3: CASIRGPHQPQHF; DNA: TGTGCCAGCATTAGGGGGCCCCATCAGCCCCAGCATTTT
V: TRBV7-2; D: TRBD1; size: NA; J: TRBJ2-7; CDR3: CASSLEGAGTYEQYF; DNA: TGTGCCAGCAGCTTAGAGGGGGCTGGGACCTACGAGCAGTACTTC
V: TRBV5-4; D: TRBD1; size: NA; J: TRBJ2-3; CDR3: CASSFDRGTDTQYF; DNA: TGTGCCAGCAGCTTCGACAGGGGCACAGATACGCAGTATTTT
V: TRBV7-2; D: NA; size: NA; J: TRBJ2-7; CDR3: CASSLDGHQPSRYF; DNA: TGTGCCAGCAGCTTAGACGGACACCAACCCAGCAGGTACTTC
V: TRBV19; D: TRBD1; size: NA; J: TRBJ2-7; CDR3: CASSIDRGRPYEQYF; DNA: TGTGCCAGTAGTATAGACAGGGGGCGCCCCTACGAGCAGTACTTC
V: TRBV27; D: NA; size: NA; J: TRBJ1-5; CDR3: CASGQGQDSNQPQHF; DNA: TGTGCCAGCGGCCAGGGGCAAGATAGCAATCAGCCCCAGCATTTT
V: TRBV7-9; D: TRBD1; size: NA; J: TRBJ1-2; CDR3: CASSPGQAYGYTF; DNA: TGTGCCAGCAGCCCGGGACAGGCTTATGGCTACACCTTC
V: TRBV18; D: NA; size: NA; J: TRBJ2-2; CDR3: CASSPPTRYTGELFF; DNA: TGTGCCAGCTCACCACCAACCCGGTACACCGGGGAGCTGTTTTTT
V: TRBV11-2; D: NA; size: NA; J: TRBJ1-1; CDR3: CASSFTNRNREAFF; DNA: TGTGCCAGCAGCTTCACGAACAGGAACCGTGAAGCTTTCTTT
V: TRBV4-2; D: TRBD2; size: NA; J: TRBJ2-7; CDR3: CASSQDGSGGSYEQYF; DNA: TGTGCCAGCAGCCAGGACGGATCGGGGGGCTCCTACGAGCAGTACTTC
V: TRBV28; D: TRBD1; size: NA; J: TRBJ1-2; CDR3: CASSTGQAYGYTF; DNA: TGTGCCAGCAGCACAGGACAGGCCTATGGCTACACCTTC
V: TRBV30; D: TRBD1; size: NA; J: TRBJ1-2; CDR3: CASGQGVSGYTF; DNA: TGTGCCTCCGGACAGGGGGTCTCTGGCTACACCTTC
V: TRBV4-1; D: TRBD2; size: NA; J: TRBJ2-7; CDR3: CASSQDLSGAASYEQYF; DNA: TGCGCCAGCAGCCAAGATCTGAGCGGGGCCGCCTCCTACGAGCAGTACTTC
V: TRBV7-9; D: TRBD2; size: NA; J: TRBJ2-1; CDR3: CASTASPGEGKASYNEQFF; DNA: TGTGCCAGCACAGCCAGCCCCGGGGAGGGGAAGGCCTCCTACAATGAGCAGTTCTTC
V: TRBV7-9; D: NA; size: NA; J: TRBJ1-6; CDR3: CASSLVGGMGYSPLHF; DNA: TGTGCCAGCAGCTTAGTGGGGGGTATGGGTTATTCACCCCTCCACTTT
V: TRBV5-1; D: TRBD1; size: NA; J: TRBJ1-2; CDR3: CASSAGQGNYGYTF; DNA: TGCGCCAGCAGCGCGGGACAGGGTAACTATGGCTACACCTTC
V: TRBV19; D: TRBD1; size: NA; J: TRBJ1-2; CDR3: CASRMTGALSAPRYGYTF; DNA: TGTGCCAGTAGGATGACAGGGGCCCTCTCCGCCCCTCGCTATGGCTACACCTTC
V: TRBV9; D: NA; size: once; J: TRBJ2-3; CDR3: CASSVVGGSSDTQYF; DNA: TGTGCCAGCAGCGTAGTAGGTGGGAGCTCAGATACGCAGTATTTT
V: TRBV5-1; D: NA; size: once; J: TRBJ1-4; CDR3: CASSLQGDPNEKLFF; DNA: TGCGCCAGCAGCTTGCAAGGGGATCCTAATGAAAAACTGTTTTTT
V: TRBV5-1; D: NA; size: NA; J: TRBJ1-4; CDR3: CASKEGGITNEKLFF; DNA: TGCGCCAGCAAGGAGGGAGGGATTACTAATGAAAAACTGTTTTTT
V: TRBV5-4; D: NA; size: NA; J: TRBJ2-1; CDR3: CASSLGVSVTVTNEQFF; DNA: TGTGCCAGCAGCTTGGGGGTGTCCGTGACAGTCACAAATGAGCAGTTCTTC
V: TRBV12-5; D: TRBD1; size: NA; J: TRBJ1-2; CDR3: CASGLDRGRDGHTF; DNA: TGTGCTAGTGGTTTGGATAGGGGGCGCGATGGCCACACCTTC
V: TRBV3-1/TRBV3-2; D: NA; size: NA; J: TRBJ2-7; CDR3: CASSLSPSYEQYF; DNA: TGTGCCAGCAGCCTCAGTCCCTCCTACGAGCAGTACTTC
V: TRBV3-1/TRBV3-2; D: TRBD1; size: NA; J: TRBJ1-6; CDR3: CASSETGTGNSPLHF; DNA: TGTGCCAGCAGCGAGACGGGGACAGGGAATTCACCCCTCCACTTT
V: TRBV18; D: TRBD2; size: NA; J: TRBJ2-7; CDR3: CASSPTGLAGGYEQYF; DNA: TGTGCCAGCTCACCAACGGGACTAGCGGGGGGGTACGAGCAGTACTTC
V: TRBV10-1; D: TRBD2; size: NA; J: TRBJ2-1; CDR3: CASSESIAGGGNEQFF; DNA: TGCGCCAGCAGTGAGTCGATCGCGGGGGGAGGTAATGAGCAGTTCTTC
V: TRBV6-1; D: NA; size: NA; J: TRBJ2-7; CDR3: CASSEHRGGRTYEQYF; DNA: TGTGCCAGCAGTGAACATAGGGGAGGCCGGACCTACGAGCAGTACTTC
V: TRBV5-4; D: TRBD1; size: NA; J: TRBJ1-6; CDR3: CASRSGQGLGSPLHF; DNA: TGTGCCAGCAGGTCGGGACAGGGGCTCGGGTCACCCCTCCACTTT
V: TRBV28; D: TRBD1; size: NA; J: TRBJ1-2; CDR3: CASSSGGVRDRGGGYTF; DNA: TGTGCCAGCAGTTCAGGCGGGGTCCGGGACAGGGGAGGTGGCTACACCTTC
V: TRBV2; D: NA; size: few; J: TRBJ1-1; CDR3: CASSEALRVKPEAFF; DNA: TGTGCCAGCAGTGAAGCGCTCAGGGTTAAACCTGAAGCTTTCTTT